This T cell receptor beta chain was captured by sequencing in a study of cytomegalovirus exposure and HLA in healthy donors. There are 15 residues in the CDR3. V lost 6 bases and J lost 2, with 16 bases in between. Germline V gene data show CDR1 as MDHEN and CDR2 as SYDVKM. PCR involved 60 Vbeta and 13 Jbeta primers. Repertoires were generated with immunoSEQ multiplex PCR, while TCRdb's copy carries only in-frame clones and drops some. The repertoire consists of about 150,000 clones, with 70% to 80% occurring once and the leading ten covering approximately 2.3%. The sequenced material came from PBMCs. The sequence was obtained from a young man in good health and CMV-seronegative. The chain combines TRBV28 with TRBJ1-1, with D unclear. The CDR3 sequence: CASSSAAGGNTEAFF. CDR3 in DNA: TGTGCCAGCAGCTCCGCGGCCGGAGGAAACACTGAAGCTTTCTTT. Using reference TRBV28 and TRBJ1-1 for the parts outside the CDR3, the full variable domain is DVKVTQSSRYLVKRTGEKVFLECVQDMDHENMFWYRQDPGLGLRLIYFSYDVKMKEKGDIPEGYSVSREKKERFSLILESASTNQTSMYLCASSSAAGGNTEAFFGQGTRLTVV.